This T cell receptor beta chain appears in the sequencing data of a study of PD-1 blockade in classical Hodgkin lymphoma. Study-level results: Complete responders' baseline diversity resembled that of newly diagnosed patients. CD4+ TCR diversity, unlike CD8+, climbed significantly by C4D1. Those starting nivolumab under 1 year post-ASCT were excluded.

CDR1 and CDR2 (germline): SGHRS, YFSETQ. V lost 0 bases to trimming and J lost 2 bases, with 11 bases between them. The CDR3 covers 16 residues. Every patient relapsed after autologous stem cell transplantation, and brentuximab vedotin exposure varied. Relapsed/refractory classical Hodgkin lymphoma patients had complete, partial or progressive responses. Measured with immunoSEQ multiplex PCR; TCRdb has only the in-frame clones, and not every one. The table records tens of thousands of clones, roughly nine tenths of them present only once. Details on this clone: As yet, its antigen is unknown.

The sequence derives from a human donor with classical Hodgkin lymphoma. The specimen was peripheral blood mononuclear cells (PBMCs), collected before the second cycle of nivolumab. The genes are TRBV5-1 and TRBJ1-4; tentatively, D is TRBD1 (5 bases). In nucleotides, the CDR3 is TGCGCCAGCAGCTTGGGGCCCGGGACGACTAATGAAAAACTGTTTTTT. It is translated as CASSLGPGTTNEKLFF.